This T cell receptor beta chain was captured by sequencing in a study of technical replicates of blood from a few donors. This CDR3 is built from 13 residues. Trimming cost V 10 bases and J 5 bases, with 17 bases left between them. Germline CDR1 reads MNHNY; CDR2 reads SVGAGI (reference sequence). Clones were sequenced by immunoSEQ multiplex PCR, and TCRdb holds only the in-frame ones, with some missing. The data show about 80,000 clones, just under 95% seen once. This clonotype was sampled from a human donor in good health. Sequencing was done on a sample of T cells isolated from PBMCs. V and J are TRBV6-6 and TRBJ1-1; D may be TRBD1 (5 bases). The CDR3 region is CATKGRLGTEAFF. The CDR3 DNA reads as TGTGCCACCAAGGGGCGGTTAGGGACTGAAGCTTTCTTT.